Given below is one T cell receptor (beta chain) in context. The antigen is not known. From germline, CDR1 is SGHVS and CDR2 FQNEAQ. The CDR3 spans 11 residues. V gave up 3 bases and J gave up 7 bases, with 7 bases separating them. This entry belongs to a study of cytomegalovirus exposure and HLA in healthy donors. Findings of the study overall: Reportedly, a later analysis found an Asian-associated ancestry cluster had fewer N-insertions than the approximately 670-donor mean.

PCR amplification relied on 60 Vbeta primers (plus 13 Jbeta primers). Sequenced by immunoSEQ multiplex PCR; TCRdb stores in-frame clones only, minus some. The sample holds fewer than 200,000 clones, about three quarters seen once. The chain joins TRBV7-8 to TRBJ2-7; the D is unclear. The sequence derives from a woman in her forties or fifties in good health and CMV-seropositive. The sequenced sample consisted of PBMCs. Here the CDR3 reads CASSFSREQYF. The CDR3 DNA reads TGTGCCAGCAGCTTCAGTCGTGAGCAGTACTTC. Complete variable domain (other parts from reference TRBV7-8 and TRBJ2-7): GAGVSQSPRYKVAKRGQDVALRCDPISGHVSLFWYQQALGQGPEFLTYFQNEAQLDKSGLPSDRFFAERPEGSVSTLKIQRTQQEDSAVYLCASSFSREQYFGPGTRLTVT.